The T cell receptor beta chain described here comes from a study of T-cell memory formation after mild COVID-19. Study findings and constraints: Clonal second-wave expansions that peaked on day 37 had unconfirmed SARS-CoV-2 specificity. A balance of CD4 and CD8 characterized clones contracting day 15 to 85, whereas later expanders leaned CD4+.

V lost 0 bases, J lost 7 bases, and 12 bases lay in between. CDR3 size: 15 residues. Germline assignment: CDR1 KGHDR and CDR2 SFDVKD. TCRdb analysed the 5' RACE reads with MiXCR anew, one entry per CDR3 protein. Here the sample spans about 340,000 distinct CDR3 sequences, 15% to 20% being singletons. As regards this clonotype: Its antigen remains unknown.

The chain uses TRBV24-1 and TRBJ2-1; the D gene is possibly TRBD2 (6 bases). The sample consisted of PBMCs or a T cell subset sorted from them (not recorded which). This sequence was found in a man aged 18 to 35 who had mild COVID-19 (a few samples of this study predate the infection). Cell type and time point are not known. The CDR3: CATSDLIGAGNEQFF. The CDR3 coding sequence is TGTGCCACCAGTGATTTGATTGGGGCGGGAAATGAGCAGTTCTTC.